This T cell receptor (beta chain) was sequenced for a study of blood T cell repertoires in COVID-19. Overall study context: The United States, Italy and Spain supplied acute and convalescent COVID-19 samples.

The length of the CDR3 is 13 residues. Looked up from germline, CDR1 is MNHNS and CDR2 is SASEGT. Trimming pared 2 bases from V and 9 bases from J, leaving 13 bases between. The table came from immunoSEQ multiplex PCR; TCRdb's copy has only in-frame clones and leaves some out. The sample lists 130,000 to 150,000 clones; approximately 91% were seen once. The sequenced material came from peripheral blood. The receptor was isolated from a man in his 70s with acute or convalescent COVID-19. The rearrangement uses TRBV6-1 and TRBJ1-2; no reliable D call. The CDR3 DNA reads as TGTGCCAGCAGTGAACTGGAACAGTCAAGCTACACCTTC. Translation: CASSELEQSSYTF.